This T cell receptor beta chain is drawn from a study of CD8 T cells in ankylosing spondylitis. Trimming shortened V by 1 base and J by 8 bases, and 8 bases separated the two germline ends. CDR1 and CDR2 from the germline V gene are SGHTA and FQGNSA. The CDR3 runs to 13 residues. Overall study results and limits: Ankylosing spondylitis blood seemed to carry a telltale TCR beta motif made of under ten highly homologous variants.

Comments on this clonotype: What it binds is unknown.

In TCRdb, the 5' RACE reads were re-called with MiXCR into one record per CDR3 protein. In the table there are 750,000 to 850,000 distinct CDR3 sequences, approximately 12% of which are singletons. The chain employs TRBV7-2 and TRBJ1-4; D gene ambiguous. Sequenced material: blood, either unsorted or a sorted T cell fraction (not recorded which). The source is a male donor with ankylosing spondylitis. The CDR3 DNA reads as TGTGCCAGCAGCTTAGGCAGGCCCGAAAAACTGTTTTTT. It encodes CASSLGRPEKLFF.